The rows below give T cell receptor beta chains drawn from one sample of a study of T and B cells in COVID-19 patients. In TCRdb, the multiplex PCR reads were re-called with MiXCR into one record per CDR3 protein. The sample yields 6,500 to 10,000 distinct CDR3 sequences, 40% seen once. The sequenced material came from blood. Every receptor here comes from a human donor who had recovered from COVID-19. Both conserved end residues are part of each CDR3. The D gene is left open where the match is weak. Part of the rows lack a size; the others show once, few, many or a class for expanded clones.

j_gene | abundance | d_gene | v_gene | CDR3nt | CDR3aa
TRBJ1-1 | . | TRBD1 | TRBV12-3/TRBV12-4 | TGTGCCAGCAGTTTAGACCGGGACAGGACACCTGGGGGCTTTGGGAACACTGAAGCTTTCTTT | CASSLDRDRTPGGFGNTEAFF
TRBJ2-7 | . | TRBD1 | TRBV12-3/TRBV12-4 | TGTGCCAGCAGTCCTACAGGGGGCTGGGGGGAGCAGTACTTC | CASSPTGGWGEQYF
TRBJ2-3 | . | . | TRBV27 | TGTGCCAGCAGTTTTGGGGGGAGCACAGATACGCAGTATTTT | CASSFGGSTDTQYF
TRBJ1-6 | once | . | TRBV7-2 | TGTGCCAGCAGTGAACGGGACATATTGTATAATTCACCCCTCCACTTT | CASSERDILYNSPLHF
TRBJ2-6 | few | . | TRBV5-6 | TGTGCCAGCAGCTCTACAGGGTCCCCTGGGGCCAACGTCCTGACTTTC | CASSSTGSPGANVLTF
TRBJ2-6 | few | . | TRBV18 | TGTGCCAGCTCACCACGGGGAGGAGGACGCTCTGGGGCCAACGTCCTGACTTTC | CASSPRGGGRSGANVLTF
TRBJ1-2 | . | . | TRBV19 | TGTGCCAGTACTCGGGTAAACTATGGCTACACCTTC | CASTRVNYGYTF
TRBJ1-5 | . | TRBD1 | TRBV19 | TGTGCCAGTAGTACGTTGACAGGGAGCAATCAGCCCCAGCATTTT | CASSTLTGSNQPQHF
TRBJ2-3 | . | . | TRBV18 | TGTGCCAGCTCACCGATTGGGGGGACTAGCACAGATACGCAGTATTTT | CASSPIGGTSTDTQYF
TRBJ2-2 | medium-sized | TRBD1 | TRBV19 | TGTGCCAGTGTGGAGACAGGGGTGAGGACCGGGGAGCTGTTTTTT | CASVETGVRTGELFF
TRBJ2-7 | few | TRBD2 | TRBV19 | TGTGCCAGTAGCACGGGACTAGCTCTGGGCGAGCAGTACTTC | CASSTGLALGEQYF
TRBJ2-1 | . | TRBD1 | TRBV15 | TGTGCCACCACGGACAGGAGCTCCTACAATGAGCAGTTCTTC | CATTDRSSYNEQFF
TRBJ2-5 | . | TRBD1 | TRBV18 | TGTGCCAGCTCACCACGGGACAGGGGAGAGACCCAGTACTTC | CASSPRDRGETQYF
TRBJ1-5 | . | . | TRBV19 | TGTGCCAGTAGTGCACAGGAGTATAGCAATCAGCCCCAGCATTTT | CASSAQEYSNQPQHF
TRBJ1-5 | . | TRBD1 | TRBV6-2/TRBV6-3 | TGTGCCAGCAGGGACAGGGATATTTTTTCAAGCAATCAGCCCCAGCATTTT | CASRDRDIFSSNQPQHF